One and the same sample provided the 23 T cell receptor beta chains below, sequenced in a study of T cells after yellow fever vaccination. MiXCR was run by TCRdb on the 5' RACE reads, yielding one entry per CDR3 protein. The sample lists under 250,000 distinct CDR3 sequences, about 7.1% seen once, with over 0.65% in the top ten. The input for sequencing was CD4+ T cells sorted from PBMCs, taken 15 days after the yellow fever booster vaccination. The receptors stem from a man aged 25-45 years who received the YFV17D yellow fever vaccine.

This clonotype showed up just a few times. The V call is TRBV20-1, the J call TRBJ2-7; D not resolved. CDR1 DFQATT and CDR2 SNEGSKA come from the germline V gene (reference sequence). With 3 bases removed from V and 6 bases from J, the gap between germline ends came to 18 bases. The CDR3 covers 14 residues. This CDR3 reads CSARLSRLLSEQYF. CDR3 coding DNA: TGCAGTGCTAGGCTGTCCAGGTTGCTTTCCGAGCAGTACTTC.

This clonotype was recorded a few times. The V gene is TRBV11-2, the J gene TRBJ2-1; 12 nucleotides agree with TRBD2. In germline, CDR1 is SGHAT, CDR2 FQNNGV. V lost 4 bases to trimming and J lost 8 bases; unmatched junction nucleotides: 15. The CDR3 covers 18 residues. The CDR3 bases are TGTGCCAGCAGCTCGCCAATACCGACTAGCGGGAGTTGGTATGAGCAGTTCTTC. Its protein product is CASSSPIPTSGSWYEQFF.

The rearrangement links TRBV5-1 to TRBJ2-3, with D tentatively TRBD2 (6 bases). Germline assignment: CDR1 SGHRS and CDR2 YFSETQ. The CDR3 spans 15 residues. The germline V and J ends were trimmed by 0 bases and 7 bases, with 15 bases remaining between them. The CDR3 coding sequence is TGCGCCAGCAGCTTGGGGCCGGGAGTAACAAATACGCAGTATTTT. Encoded protein: CASSLGPGVTNTQYF. Full variable domain (remainder filled in from reference TRBV5-1 and TRBJ2-3): KAGVTQTPRYLIKTRGQQVTLSCSPISGHRSVSWYQQTPGQGLQFLFEYFSETQRNKGNFPGRFSGRQFSNSRSEMNVSTLELGDSALYLCASSLGPGVTNTQYFGPGTRLTVL.

The chain is built from TRBV7-9 and TRBJ2-1; weak D call: TRBD2 (5 bases). V shed 0 bases and J shed 8 bases, with 11 bases lying between them. This CDR3 spans 14 amino acids. Germline CDR1 reads SEHNR; CDR2 reads FQNEAQ (reference sequence). The CDR3 region is CASSLAGDGDEQFF. The CDR3 DNA is TGTGCCAGCAGCTTAGCGGGAGACGGCGATGAGCAGTTCTTC.

This clonotype was seen only a few times. The chain links TRBV25-1 to TRBJ2-7; 10 nucleotides match TRBD2. Germline V gene lookup returns CDR1 MGHDK and CDR2 SYGVNS. V dropped 4 bases and J dropped 0; count of bases not matched to a gene: 3. This CDR3 contains 15 residues. CDR3 region: CASSASGRASYEQYF. CDR3 nucleotide sequence: TGTGCCAGCAGTGCCAGCGGGAGGGCCTCCTACGAGCAGTACTTC.

This clonotype was detected only a few times. This sequence joins TRBV12-3 or TRBV12-4 and TRBJ1-5; TRBD1 is a possible D gene (6 bases). Trimming stripped 3 bases from V and 2 bases from J, with 17 bases between. The CDR3 spans 17 residues. The CDR3: CASSFQSGDAGNQPQHF. The DNA for the CDR3 is TGTGCCAGCAGTTTCCAATCAGGGGACGCGGGCAATCAGCCCCAGCATTTT.

This clonotype was picked up many times. The V and J genes are TRBV7-2 and TRBJ1-4; TRBD1 matches at 9 bases. J was trimmed by 2 bases and V by 5 bases; bases with no gene match: 6. Germline V gives CDR1 SGHTA, CDR2 FQGNSA. The CDR3 has 16 residues. CDR3 nucleotide sequence: TGTGCCAGCAGCGAGGGACAGGGAACGACTAATGAAAAACTGTTTTTT. Its translation is CASSEGQGTTNEKLFF.

This chain joins TRBV25-1 and TRBJ2-5; 8 nucleotides align to TRBD2. Germline V gene lookup returns CDR1 MGHDK and CDR2 SYGVNS. V gave up 4 bases and J gave up 2 bases; unmatched junction bases: 6. CDR3 length equals 15 residues. Written as DNA, the CDR3 is TGTGCCAGCAGTGTTAGCGGGGCGATTCAAGAGACCCAGTACTTC. Amino acids: CASSVSGAIQETQYF.

The sample holds many counts of this clonotype. This chain uses TRBV29-1 with TRBJ1-1, with 7 bases that match TRBD1. The CDR3 sequence is 14 residues long. Germline CDR1 and CDR2: SQVTM and ANQGSEA. V shed 6 bases and J 8 bases; nucleotides not matched to a gene: 15. The CDR3 nucleotides read TGCAGCGTCGCCGCCCGGCAGGGGGGACCAGAAGCTTTCTTT. This translates into CSVAARQGGPEAFF.

This clonotype showed up just a few times. The V and J genes are TRBV7-2 and TRBJ1-5; D is perhaps TRBD1 (5 bases). CDR3 length: 15 residues. CDR1 and CDR2 from the germline V gene are SGHTA and FQGNSA. Trimming removed 3 bases at V and 4 bases at J, with 13 bases between. The CDR3 region has the DNA TGTGCCAGCAGCTTCTTCCGGGGGGGGAATCAGCCCCAGCATTTT. Translated, it gives CASSFFRGGNQPQHF.

The rearrangement uses TRBV7-2 and TRBJ2-1; no reliable D call. The ends were cut back, 2 bases at V and 0 bases at J, with 11 bases in the middle. Germline values: CDR1 SGHTA, CDR2 FQGNSA. This CDR3 spans 16 amino acids. The CDR3 here is CASSLSSASSYNEQFF. The DNA of the CDR3 is TGTGCCAGCAGCTTATCCAGCGCGAGCTCCTACAATGAGCAGTTCTTC.

The table lists this clonotype with a count of one. This chain links TRBV3-1 with TRBJ1-1; possible D gene TRBD1, 6 bases. The CDR3 is 12 amino acids. CDR1 and CDR2 (germline): LGHDT, YNNKEL (reference sequence). The CDR3 here is CAVGGGVTEAFF. For the CDR3, the DNA is TGTGCGGTCGGAGGGGGGGTCACTGAAGCTTTCTTT.

J is TRBJ2-7 and V is TRBV20-1, with 9 bases matching TRBD2. The V gene's germline CDR1 is DFQATT and CDR2 SNEGSKA (reference sequence). CDR3 length: 13 amino acids. J gave up 4 bases and V 7 bases, and 8 bases lay outside the gene matches. CDR3 loop: CSGWASGIYEQYF. CDR3 sequence (DNA): TGCAGTGGTTGGGCTAGCGGGATTTACGAGCAGTACTTC.

This clonotype turned up a few times. The CDR3 sequence: CSLREAGTDTQYF. CDR3 nucleotide sequence: TGCAGTTTACGGGAGGCGGGCACAGATACGCAGTATTTT. The chain has TRBV20-1 and TRBJ2-3; 7 positions agree with TRBD2. The J segment lost 1 base and the V segment lost 8 bases, leaving 6 bases of the junction unmatched. From germline, CDR1 is DFQATT and CDR2 SNEGSKA (reference sequence). This CDR3 is built from 13 residues.

This clonotype showed up just a few times. The chain employs TRBV6-1 and TRBJ2-3; 10 bases are shared with TRBD1. CDR1 MNHNS and CDR2 SASEGT come from the germline V gene. The CDR3 is 15 amino acids. Trimming took 8 bases from V and 2 from J; bases not matched to a gene: 7. The CDR3 protein is CASGDRGRPTDTQYF. DNA of the CDR3: TGTGCCAGCGGAGACAGGGGGCGGCCCACAGATACGCAGTATTTT.

This clonotype has ten or more counts. This chain links TRBV10-3 with TRBJ2-3; D is ambiguous. V was cut by 10 bases and J by 2 bases, with 10 bases left in between. This CDR3 comprises 12 residues. Germline CDR1 and CDR2: ENHRY and SYGVKD. The CDR3 region is CASAGDTDTQYF. The CDR3 DNA follows: TGTGCCAGTGCTGGGGACACAGATACGCAGTATTTT.

This clonotype has only a few counts. V usage is TRBV7-2 and J usage is TRBJ1-3; the D is unclear. Germline values: CDR1 SGHTA, CDR2 FQGNSA. Trimming pared 5 bases from V and 0 bases from J, leaving 17 bases between. CDR3 length equals 17 residues. The CDR3 sequence: CASSRISEQTSGNTIYF. CDR3 in DNA: TGTGCCAGCAGCCGAATCTCAGAACAGACCTCTGGAAACACCATATATTTT. The variable domain in full, completed from reference TRBV7-2 and TRBJ1-3, reads GAGVSQSPSNKVTEKGKDVELRCDPISGHTALYWYRQSLGQGLEFLIYFQGNSAPDKSGLPSDRFSAERTGGSVSTLTIQRTQQEDSAVYLCASSRISEQTSGNTIYFGEGSWLTVV.

This clonotype was counted only a few times. The CDR3 loop reads CASSHVMEGWEQYF. For the CDR3, the DNA is TGTGCCAGCAGCCACGTTATGGAGGGGTGGGAGCAGTACTTC. The chain employs TRBV7-2 and TRBJ2-7; D perhaps matches TRBD2 (6 bases). Trimming removed 5 bases from V and 7 bases from J, with 18 bases in between. The CDR3 is made up of 14 amino acids. In germline, CDR1 is SGHTA, CDR2 FQGNSA.

This clonotype came up a few times. V and J are TRBV27 and TRBJ2-7, with TRBD1 matching over 11 bases. Trimming removed 2 bases from V and 5 bases from J; junction bases left unmatched: 14. The germline gives CDR1 MNHEY, CDR2 SMNVEV (reference sequence). The CDR3 is 18 residues long. The CDR3 reads CASSLQKLPGQGAHEQYF. CDR3 nucleotide sequence: TGTGCCAGCAGTTTACAGAAGCTTCCCGGACAGGGGGCCCACGAGCAGTACTTC.

This clonotype was counted between two and nine times. CDR3: CASSLGVGEQFF. The CDR3 coding sequence is TGTGCCAGCAGTTTGGGGGTCGGTGAGCAGTTCTTC. The chain combines TRBV27 with TRBJ2-1; D might be TRBD1 or TRBD2, each matching 5 bases. Between the trimmed V and J ends, which lost 3 bases and 9 bases, there was a span of 9 bases. The germline V gene has CDR1 MNHEY and CDR2 SMNVEV (reference sequence). This CDR3 is built from 12 residues.

This chain joins TRBV7-2 and TRBJ2-7; unclear D gene. The CDR3 extends over 12 amino acids. With 5 bases removed from V and 7 bases from J, the gap between germline ends came to 12 bases. CDR1 and CDR2 (germline): SGHTA, FQGNSA. CDR3 region: CASSPTRAEQYF. Written as DNA, the CDR3 is TGTGCCAGCAGCCCGACCCGTGCGGAGCAGTACTTC.

In its sample, this clonotype was seen many times. The V and J genes are TRBV12-5 and TRBJ2-7; possibly TRBD2 for D (6 bases). V lost 1 base to trimming and J lost 9 bases, with 10 bases between them. The CDR3 is made up of 12 amino acids. Looked up from germline, CDR1 is LGHNT and CDR2 is FRNRAP. CDR3: CASGLEAGPQYF. CDR3 sequence (DNA): TGTGCTAGTGGTTTGGAAGCGGGCCCGCAGTACTTC. The whole variable domain, remainder taken from reference TRBV12-5 and TRBJ2-7, is DARVTQTPRHKVTEMGQEVTMRCQPILGHNTVFWYRQTMMQGLELLAYFRNRAPLDDSGMPKDRFSAEMPDATLATLKIQPSEPRDSAVYFCASGLEAGPQYFGPGTRLTVT.

This clonotype has a handful of counts. This rearrangement joins TRBV6-5 to TRBJ1-3; the D is unclear. Germline CDR1 and CDR2: MNHEY and SVGAGI. This CDR3 has 16 amino acids. V was shortened by 2 bases and J by 2 bases, with 13 bases between the two germline ends. CDR3 coding DNA: TGTGCCAGCAGTTACGGGCAGGTAACCGCTGGAAACACCATATATTTT. Translation: CASSYGQVTAGNTIYF.